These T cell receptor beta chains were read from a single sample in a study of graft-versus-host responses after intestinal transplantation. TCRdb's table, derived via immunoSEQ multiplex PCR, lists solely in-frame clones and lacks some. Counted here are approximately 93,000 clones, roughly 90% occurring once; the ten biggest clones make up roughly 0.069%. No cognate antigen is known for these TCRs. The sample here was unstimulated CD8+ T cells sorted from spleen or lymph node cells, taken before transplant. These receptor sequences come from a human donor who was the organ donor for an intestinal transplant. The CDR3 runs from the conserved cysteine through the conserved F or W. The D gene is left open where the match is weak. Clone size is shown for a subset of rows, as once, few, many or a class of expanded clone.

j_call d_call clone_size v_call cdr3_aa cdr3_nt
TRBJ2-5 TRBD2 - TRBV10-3 CAISLAGAQETQYF TGTGCCATCAGCCTAGCGGGGGCTCAAGAGACCCAGTACTTC
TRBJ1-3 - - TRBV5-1 CASSLYAGSGNTIYF TGCGCCAGCAGCTTGTACGCAGGCTCTGGAAACACCATATATTTT
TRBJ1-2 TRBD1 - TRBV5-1 CASSFGDRVPYGYTF TGCGCCAGCAGCTTTGGGGACAGGGTCCCCTATGGCTACACCTTC
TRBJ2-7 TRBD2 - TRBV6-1 CASSVLAGVAYEQYF TGTGCCAGCAGTGTACTAGCGGGAGTTGCCTACGAGCAGTACTTC
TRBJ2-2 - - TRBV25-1 CAAYPGELFF TGTGCCGCCTACCCCGGGGAGCTGTTTTTT
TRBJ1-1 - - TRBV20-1 CSVQRGYEAFF TGCAGTGTTCAGCGGGGGTATGAAGCTTTCTTT
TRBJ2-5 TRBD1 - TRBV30 CAWSLDREETQYF TGTGCCTGGAGCTTAGACAGGGAGGAGACCCAGTACTTC
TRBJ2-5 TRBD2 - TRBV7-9 CASSLAIAGEGETQYF TGTGCCAGCAGCTTAGCGATAGCGGGAGAAGGAGAGACCCAGTACTTC
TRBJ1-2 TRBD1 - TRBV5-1 CASSLPTGNGYTF TGCGCCAGCAGCTTACCGACAGGGAATGGCTACACCTTC
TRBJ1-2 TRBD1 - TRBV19 CASSPNRGNYGYTF TGTGCCAGTAGTCCTAACAGGGGTAACTATGGCTACACCTTC
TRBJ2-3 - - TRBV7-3 CASSLDCPRMSADTQYF TGTGCCAGCAGCTTAGATTGTCCCCGAATGAGTGCAGATACGCAGTATTTT
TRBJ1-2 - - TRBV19 CASSIGPGYTF TGTGCCAGTAGTATTGGGCCAGGCTACACCTTC
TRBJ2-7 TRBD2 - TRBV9 CASSVGASGYEQYF TGTGCCAGCAGCGTAGGGGCTAGCGGCTACGAGCAGTACTTC
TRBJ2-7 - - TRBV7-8 CASSLGTSDSSYEQYF TGTGCCAGCAGCTTAGGGACATCGGACAGCTCCTACGAGCAGTACTTC
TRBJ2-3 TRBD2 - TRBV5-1 CASSLYQREVGTDTQYF TGCGCCAGCAGCTTGTACCAGCGGGAGGTGGGCACAGATACGCAGTATTTT
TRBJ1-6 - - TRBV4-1 CASSLDGLTGSYNSPLHF TGCGCCAGCAGCCTAGACGGACTCACAGGGTCCTATAATTCACCCCTCCACTTT
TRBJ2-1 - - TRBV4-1 CASSRADWYNEQFF TGCGCCAGCAGCCGGGCGGACTGGTACAATGAGCAGTTCTTC
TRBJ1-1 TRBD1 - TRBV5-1 CASSSITGAVTEAFF TGCGCCAGCAGCTCGATAACAGGGGCGGTCACTGAAGCTTTCTTT
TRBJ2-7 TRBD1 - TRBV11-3 CASSFGQGGFEQYF TGTGCCAGCAGCTTTGGACAGGGTGGCTTCGAGCAGTACTTC
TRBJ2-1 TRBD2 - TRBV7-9 CASSPLVTSGVSYNEQFF TGTGCCAGCAGCCCCCTGGTGACTAGCGGAGTCTCCTACAATGAGCAGTTCTTC
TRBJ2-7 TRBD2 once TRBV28 CASSQPLAGGSYEQYF TGTGCCAGCAGTCAACCACTAGCGGGAGGCTCCTACGAGCAGTACTTC
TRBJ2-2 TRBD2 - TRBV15 CATRELAGGPNTGELFF TGTGCCACCAGAGAATTGGCGGGAGGGCCGAACACCGGGGAGCTGTTTTTT
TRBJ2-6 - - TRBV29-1 CSAVEEVGANVLTF TGCAGCGCGGTTGAGGAAGTTGGGGCCAACGTCCTGACTTTC
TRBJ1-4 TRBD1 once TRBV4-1 CASRPLGQARSTNEKLFF TGCGCCAGCAGACCCCTAGGACAGGCCCGCTCCACTAATGAAAAACTGTTTTTT
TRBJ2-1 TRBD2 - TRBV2 CASLMRGDNEQFF TGTGCCAGCCTGATGCGGGGGGACAATGAGCAGTTCTTC
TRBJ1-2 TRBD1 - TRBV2 CASIIRGPPNYGYTF TGTGCCAGCATTATAAGGGGGCCCCCCAACTATGGCTACACCTTC
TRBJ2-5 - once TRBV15 CATSRVFGDRETQYF TGTGCCACCAGCAGAGTATTTGGAGACAGGGAGACCCAGTACTTC
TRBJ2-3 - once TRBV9 CASSVAGATDTQYF TGTGCCAGCAGCGTAGCGGGTGCCACAGATACGCAGTATTTT
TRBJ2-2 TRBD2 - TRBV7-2 CASSFFLWRGDQNTGELFF TGTGCCAGCAGCTTTTTTCTTTGGCGGGGGGACCAGAACACCGGGGAGCTGTTTTTT
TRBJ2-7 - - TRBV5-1 CASSLFRGLGPIYEQYF TGCGCCAGCAGCTTATTTCGGGGGTTAGGCCCTATCTACGAGCAGTACTTC
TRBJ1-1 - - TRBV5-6 CASSFKSPNTEAFF TGTGCCAGCAGCTTTAAGAGCCCGAACACTGAAGCTTTCTTT
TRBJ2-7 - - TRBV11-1 CASSKGDFTPYEQYF TGTGCCAGCAGCAAGGGGGATTTCACTCCCTACGAGCAGTACTTC
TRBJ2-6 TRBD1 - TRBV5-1 CASTAGTGFFSGANVLTF TGCGCCAGCACCGCCGGGACAGGGTTTTTCTCTGGGGCCAACGTCCTGACTTTC
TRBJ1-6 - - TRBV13 CASSLGVGGNSPLHF TGTGCCAGCAGCTTAGGCGTGGGGGGTAATTCACCCCTCCACTTT
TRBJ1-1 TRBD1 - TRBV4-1 CASSHTGTGGRTEAFF TGCGCCAGCAGCCATACGGGGACAGGGGGGAGGACTGAAGCTTTCTTT
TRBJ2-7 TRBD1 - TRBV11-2 CASSLGTGTYEQYF TGTGCCAGCAGCTTAGGGACAGGAACTTACGAGCAGTACTTC
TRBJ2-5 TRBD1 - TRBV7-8 CASSFGQGWGQETQYF TGTGCCAGCAGCTTCGGACAGGGGTGGGGTCAAGAGACCCAGTACTTC
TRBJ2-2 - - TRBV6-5 CASSYSFGEVGELFF TGTGCCAGCAGTTACTCGTTTGGGGAGGTCGGGGAGCTGTTTTTT